Listed below are T cell receptor beta chains from one sample, sequenced in a study of cytomegalovirus exposure and HLA in healthy donors. Sequencing used immunoSEQ multiplex PCR; TCRdb keeps in-frame clones, though not all of them. The data show about 160,000 clones, with 80% seen just once and about 9.6% held by the top ten. Sequenced material: PBMCs. Receptors were obtained from a man aged 18-30 years in good health and CMV-seropositive. Each CDR3 is given with its conserved first and last residue. Only some rows state a clone size, as once, few, many or a class for expanded clones.

v_gene: TRBV19
abundance: NA
j_gene: TRBJ1-4
len: 14
CDR3aa: CASSISASNEKLFF

v_gene: TRBV5-1
abundance: NA
j_gene: TRBJ1-3
len: 16
CDR3aa: CASSTNTGISGNTIYF

v_gene: TRBV5-4
abundance: few
j_gene: TRBJ2-5
len: 14
CDR3aa: CASSQDRGGETQYF

v_gene: TRBV19
abundance: few
j_gene: TRBJ1-2
len: 14
CDR3aa: CASSILGWNYGYTF

v_gene: TRBV7-2
abundance: NA
j_gene: TRBJ2-7
len: 13
CDR3aa: CASSLAATYEQYF

v_gene: TRBV18
abundance: NA
j_gene: TRBJ1-1
len: 15
CDR3aa: CASSPPAGGSSEAFF

v_gene: TRBV5-1
abundance: NA
j_gene: TRBJ1-1
len: 17
CDR3aa: CASSSSGGGNMNTEAFF

v_gene: TRBV9
abundance: few
j_gene: TRBJ1-1
len: 16
CDR3aa: CASSVRQGMGNTEAFF

v_gene: TRBV7-2
abundance: NA
j_gene: TRBJ1-2
len: 14
CDR3aa: CASSLEGVGYGYTF

v_gene: TRBV2
abundance: NA
j_gene: TRBJ2-5
len: 10
CDR3aa: CASSLETQYF

v_gene: TRBV11-3
abundance: NA
j_gene: TRBJ2-1
len: 18
CDR3aa: CASSSDTGTGKSYNEQFF

v_gene: TRBV5-6
abundance: once
j_gene: TRBJ1-4
len: 14
CDR3aa: CASNLRGLNEKLFF

v_gene: TRBV25-1
abundance: NA
j_gene: TRBJ2-5
len: 15
CDR3aa: CASSRGGGLLETQYF

v_gene: TRBV7-3
abundance: few
j_gene: TRBJ2-3
len: 16
CDR3aa: CASSPQSSGGGGTQYF

v_gene: TRBV10-1
abundance: once
j_gene: TRBJ2-3
len: 15
CDR3aa: CASSDPSGVTDTQYF

v_gene: TRBV15
abundance: NA
j_gene: TRBJ1-2
len: 14
CDR3aa: CATSLDRPSYGYTF

v_gene: TRBV10-2
abundance: NA
j_gene: TRBJ2-7
len: 14
CDR3aa: CASRAGTHTYEQYF

v_gene: TRBV5-1
abundance: NA
j_gene: TRBJ2-2
len: 15
CDR3aa: CASSWSGRDTGELFF

v_gene: TRBV25-1
abundance: NA
j_gene: TRBJ2-5
len: 15
CDR3aa: CASRAGTTYQETQYF

v_gene: TRBV15
abundance: NA
j_gene: TRBJ2-6
len: 17
CDR3aa: CATSRDGATSGANVLTF

v_gene: TRBV19
abundance: NA
j_gene: TRBJ2-1
len: 15
CDR3aa: CASSMIAGGDNEQFF

v_gene: TRBV5-1
abundance: NA
j_gene: TRBJ2-7
len: 16
CDR3aa: CASSRTGGLETYEQYF

v_gene: TRBV27
abundance: NA
j_gene: TRBJ2-7
len: 15
CDR3aa: CASSVSWGVAREQYF

v_gene: TRBV2
abundance: NA
j_gene: TRBJ1-2
len: 14
CDR3aa: CASSAVDNGYGYTF

v_gene: TRBV5-5
abundance: NA
j_gene: TRBJ1-1
len: 15
CDR3aa: CASSPHSAGDTEAFF

v_gene: TRBV7-9
abundance: NA
j_gene: TRBJ2-2
len: 11
CDR3aa: CAGRVTGELFF

v_gene: TRBV11-2
abundance: NA
j_gene: TRBJ2-1
len: 12
CDR3aa: CASSLAGSEQFF

v_gene: TRBV19
abundance: NA
j_gene: TRBJ2-5
len: 12
CDR3aa: CASSPGMASQYF

v_gene: TRBV6-6
abundance: once
j_gene: TRBJ1-2
len: 13
CDR3aa: CASSRERANGYTF

v_gene: TRBV5-4
abundance: NA
j_gene: TRBJ1-1
len: 14
CDR3aa: CASSLTGLNTEAFF

v_gene: TRBV29-1
abundance: NA
j_gene: TRBJ1-2
len: 14
CDR3aa: CSVEASTANYGYTF

v_gene: TRBV29-1
abundance: once
j_gene: TRBJ1-4
len: 13
CDR3aa: CSVDGTGVGELFF

v_gene: TRBV6-5
abundance: NA
j_gene: TRBJ2-2
len: 14
CDR3aa: CASRGPGESGELFF

v_gene: TRBV6-5
abundance: NA
j_gene: TRBJ2-7
len: 12
CDR3aa: CASKQGPYEQYF

v_gene: TRBV6-5
abundance: NA
j_gene: TRBJ2-3
len: 13
CDR3aa: CASSYFEADTQYF

v_gene: TRBV5-4
abundance: NA
j_gene: TRBJ2-5
len: 14
CDR3aa: CASSNGLAGETQYF

v_gene: TRBV6-5
abundance: NA
j_gene: TRBJ2-7
len: 16
CDR3aa: CASSYSVLAGSYEQYF

v_gene: TRBV18
abundance: NA
j_gene: TRBJ2-1
len: 18
CDR3aa: CASSLRVLAGPSYNEQFF

v_gene: TRBV19
abundance: NA
j_gene: TRBJ1-5
len: 17
CDR3aa: CASSPWSRQVSNQPQHF

v_gene: TRBV21-1
abundance: NA
j_gene: TRBJ2-1
len: 17
CDR3aa: CASKKGRGPSFYNEQFF

v_gene: TRBV6-6
abundance: few
j_gene: TRBJ1-4
len: 11
CDR3aa: CASRAGEKLFF

v_gene: TRBV6-1
abundance: NA
j_gene: TRBJ2-1
len: 13
CDR3aa: CASRWDRDNEQFF

v_gene: TRBV5-6
abundance: NA
j_gene: TRBJ2-7
len: 14
CDR3aa: CASSLPRLGGEQYF

v_gene: TRBV7-9
abundance: few
j_gene: TRBJ1-1
len: 14
CDR3aa: CASSLEGGYTEAFF

v_gene: TRBV19
abundance: NA
j_gene: TRBJ1-5
len: 15
CDR3aa: CASRTGGGRDQPQHF

v_gene: TRBV5-1
abundance: NA
j_gene: TRBJ1-4
len: 14
CDR3aa: CASSPGEMGEKLFF

v_gene: TRBV6-1
abundance: NA
j_gene: TRBJ2-2
len: 15
CDR3aa: CASSEHRKGTGELFF

v_gene: TRBV11-2
abundance: NA
j_gene: TRBJ2-2
len: 16
CDR3aa: CASSPLGQGYGGELFF

v_gene: TRBV5-1
abundance: NA
j_gene: TRBJ2-2
len: 15
CDR3aa: CASSAGLPRTGELFF

v_gene: TRBV7-9
abundance: NA
j_gene: TRBJ2-3
len: 16
CDR3aa: CASAWGGTPPTDTQYF

v_gene: TRBV2
abundance: few
j_gene: TRBJ1-1
len: 15
CDR3aa: CASRGTGYGFTEAFF

v_gene: TRBV7-2
abundance: NA
j_gene: TRBJ1-1
len: 14
CDR3aa: CASSLYQQGTEAFF

v_gene: TRBV7-8
abundance: NA
j_gene: TRBJ2-7
len: 16
CDR3aa: CASSLIVRQNSYEQYF

v_gene: TRBV5-6
abundance: NA
j_gene: TRBJ1-3
len: 14
CDR3aa: CASSLQGGRNTIYF